This TCR beta chain was retrieved from a study of cytomegalovirus exposure and HLA in healthy donors. The CDR3 sequence is 14 residues long. Germline lookup yields CDR1 MRHNA and CDR2 SNTAGT. V lost 6 bases, J lost 9 bases, and 9 bases stayed unmatched. Study-level points and caveats: Diagnosis of cytomegalovirus status made by the classifier reportedly showed high specificity and sensitivity. Cytomegalovirus-associated TCR beta chains were listed, numbering 150 to 200. It was found in a later analysis that first-cohort TCR clusters tended to co-occur in the 90 to 150 validation repertoires.

The protocol was immunoSEQ multiplex PCR, while the TCRdb copy is restricted to in-frame clones and leaves out a portion. The data hold about 130,000 clones, with about 93% observed a single time. Concerning this clone: The antigen is undetermined.

It was the approximately 120-subject validation cohort, separate from the roughly 700-subject first cohort, to which the donors belonged. The chain recombines TRBV6-4 with TRBJ2-2, with 8 bases aligning to TRBD2. This clonotype originated in a woman aged 18-29 years in good health and CMV-seronegative. The specimen was PBMCs. The CDR3 sequence: CASRERESGRELFF. In DNA form, the CDR3 reads TGTGCCAGCAGAGAGCGGGAGTCCGGCCGGGAGCTGTTTTTT.